One and the same sample provided the 31 T cell receptor beta chains below, sequenced in a study of Ad26.COV2.S vaccination and SARS-CoV-2 variants (dated by TCRdb to the early 2020s). Interpreted using the paper, the treatment or condition label stands for: roughly 20 received Ad26.COV2.S at low or high dose, single or two shots; 5 received placebo; per-sample allocation not given. Repertoires of vaccine and placebo recipients were sequenced from samples taken on day 63 after the first injection. Library preparation used the immunoSEQ multiplex PCR assay. What TCRdb holds here is the immuneACCESS table cut down to in-frame rearrangements. Part of the clones is not present; checked against another copy, under half of the missing clones reflect an unresolved V gene, and the others are unexplained. The sample contains about 410,000 clones, roughly 90% of them found a single time. Around 2% of the sample is in the top ten clones.

Here the sequenced sample was peripheral blood, taken in a trial of Ad26.COV2.S vaccine versus placebo. Receptor source: a person between 18 and 65 years old who received the Ad26.COV2.S COVID-19 vaccine or a placebo.

The chain joins TRBV19 to TRBJ1-1, with D possibly TRBD1 on 5 matching bases. Trimming stripped 3 bases from V and 0 bases from J, with 8 bases between. This CDR3 has 14 amino acids. Germline V gene sequence: CDR1 LNHDA, CDR2 SQIVND (reference sequence). The CDR3 here is CASSMGLMNTEAFF. The DNA for the CDR3 is TGTGCCAGTAGTATGGGGCTGATGAACACTGAAGCTTTCTTT.

The CDR3 DNA reads TGTGCCAGCGAGAAATTTGGCAGGGGGTACACTGAAGCTTTCTTT. Translated, it gives CASEKFGRGYTEAFF. The J gene is TRBJ1-1, the V gene TRBV6-5, with 7 bases identical to TRBD1. Germline CDR1 reads MNHEY; CDR2 reads SVGAGI. Unmatched junction bases numbered 12, after V lost 8 bases and J lost 3 bases. The CDR3 has 15 amino acids.

This clone came up once. The chain recombines TRBV28 with TRBJ2-5; D tentatively fits TRBD1 or TRBD2 (5 bases each). The length of the CDR3 is 12 residues. From germline, CDR1 is MDHEN and CDR2 SYDVKM. Trimming left V 5 bases short and J 4 bases short, with 8 bases between. The chain's CDR3 is CASSQGRETQYF. CDR3 coding DNA: TGTGCCAGCAGTCAGGGACGAGAGACCCAGTACTTC.

The rearrangement links TRBV19 to TRBJ2-1; 9 bases are shared with TRBD1. The V gene end was trimmed by 2 bases and the J gene end by 7 bases; junction bases not matched to a gene: 12. The CDR3 is made up of 17 amino acids. The germline V gene encodes CDR1 LNHDA and CDR2 SQIVND (reference sequence). The CDR3 protein is CASSILHRGPKENEQFF. For the CDR3, the DNA is TGTGCCAGTAGTATACTCCACAGGGGGCCGAAAGAAAATGAGCAGTTCTTC.

This sequence joins TRBV4-3 and TRBJ2-3; no firm D call. The germline gives CDR1 LGHNA, CDR2 YSLEER. Trimming shortened V by 1 base and J by 2 bases, and 19 bases separated the two germline ends. The length of the CDR3 is 18 residues. CDR3 sequence (DNA): TGCGCCAGCAGCCAAGTTCTTACCGGCAGCAGCTACACAGATACGCAGTATTTT. Its protein is CASSQVLTGSSYTDTQYF.

The chain uses TRBV4-1 and TRBJ2-3, with D tentatively TRBD1 or TRBD2 (5 bases each). Germline CDR1 reads MGHRA; CDR2 reads YSYEKL. The CDR3 extends over 17 amino acids. V was cut by 5 bases and J by 5 bases, with 23 bases left in between. The CDR3 nucleotides read TGCGCCAGCAGCTCAGTCGGGGCCGGCACAGTGGGAGATACGCAGTATTTT. Amino acid sequence: CASSSVGAGTVGDTQYF.

The V gene is TRBV10-3, the J gene TRBJ2-7; 7 bases are shared with TRBD2. Trimming removed 6 bases from V and 2 bases from J; junction bases left unmatched: 10. The CDR3 totals 15 residues. Germline V gene sequence: CDR1 ENHRY, CDR2 SYGVKD. The CDR3 sequence is CAIREGQAGPYEQYF. CDR3 in DNA: TGTGCCATCAGGGAGGGTCAAGCGGGACCCTACGAGCAGTACTTC.

The rearrangement uses TRBV21-1 and TRBJ1-1. TRBV21-1 is assigned pseudogene status. The CDR3 spans 12 residues. CDR3 amino acids: CASSKGDTEAFF. The CDR3 DNA follows: TGTGCCAGCAGCAAAGGGGATACTGAAGCTTTCTTT.

This rearrangement joins TRBV5-5 to TRBJ2-1, with 13 bases lining up with TRBD2. Germline V gene lookup returns CDR1 SGHKS and CDR2 YYEKEE (reference sequence). Trimming cost V 4 bases and J 8 bases; bases outside gene matches: 6. This CDR3 comprises 15 residues. The CDR3 loop is CASSPGLAGVYEQFF. The CDR3 bases are TGTGCCAGCAGCCCTGGACTAGCGGGAGTCTATGAGCAGTTCTTC. Full variable domain (missing parts from reference TRBV5-5 and TRBJ2-1): DAGVTQSPTHLIKTRGQQVTLRCSPISGHKSVSWYQQVLGQGPQFIFQYYEKEERGRGNFPDRFSARQFPNYSSELNVNALLLGDSALYLCASSPGLAGVYEQFFGPGTRLTVL.

As regards this clone: This sample includes further DNA sequences coding for the same CDR3. The chain carries TRBV6-5 and TRBJ2-1; 7 bases align to TRBD1. This CDR3 is built from 14 residues. V was pared by 6 bases and J by 8 bases, with 10 bases of the junction left unmatched. CDR1 is MNHEY, CDR2 SVGAGI, per germline. The CDR3 reads CASSPDRNRDEQFF. The DNA for the CDR3 is TGTGCCAGCAGCCCGGACAGGAACCGAGATGAGCAGTTCTTC.

V gene TRBV28 combines with J gene TRBJ2-3; 14 nucleotides align to TRBD2. This CDR3 has 19 residues. Germline CDR1 and CDR2: MDHEN and SYDVKM. J lost 2 bases, V lost 2 bases, and 9 bases had no gene match. For the CDR3, the DNA is TGTGCCAGCAGTTTACCGACTAGCGGGAGGGCCGGCTACACAGATACGCAGTATTTT. Its protein is CASSLPTSGRAGYTDTQYF.

This chain links TRBV6-1 with TRBJ1-4, with D possibly TRBD1 on 6 matching bases. The CDR3 loop spans 14 amino acids. Germline V gene data show CDR1 as MNHNS and CDR2 as SASEGT. Trimming left V 2 bases short and J 8 bases short, with 12 bases between. The DNA of the CDR3 is TGTGCCAGCAGTGAAAACGACAGGTCCGAAAAACTGTTTTTT. Its protein product is CASSENDRSEKLFF.

The chain carries TRBV7-8 and TRBJ2-3; TRBD2 matches 8 bases. Germline values: CDR1 SGHVS, CDR2 FQNEAQ. J was trimmed by 12 bases and V by 1 base; bases with no gene match: 6. The CDR3 spans 13 residues. The CDR3 region is CASSLVPGTSQYF. DNA of the CDR3: TGTGCCAGCAGCTTAGTTCCCGGGACTAGTCAGTATTTT.

The chain combines TRBV28 with TRBJ1-2; D may be TRBD1 (6 bases). Germline values: CDR1 MDHEN, CDR2 SYDVKM. The V end lost 3 bases, the J end lost 7 bases, and 12 bases lay between the germline ends. There are 13 residues in the CDR3. The CDR3 sequence is CASSLAGHSGYTF. CDR3 coding DNA: TGTGCCAGCAGTTTGGCGGGACACAGTGGCTACACCTTC.

This chain links TRBV21-1 with TRBJ2-1; TRBD1 was called by the table and not checked on the DNA. TRBV21-1 represents a pseudogene. The CDR3 length is 16 residues. The CDR3 DNA follows: TGTGCCAGCAGCAAAGTTAGACAGGGGGGTTACAATGAGCAGTTCTTC. It is translated as CASSKVRQGGYNEQFF.

V usage is TRBV19 and J usage is TRBJ2-7; either TRBD1 or TRBD2 may fit D (7 bases each). Trimming took 3 bases from V and 0 from J, leaving 12 bases between them. From germline, CDR1 is LNHDA and CDR2 SQIVND (reference sequence). This CDR3 is built from 15 residues. The CDR3 DNA sequence: TGTGCCAGTAGTATCAGGGGGGGGAGCTCCTACGAGCAGTACTTC. It is translated as CASSIRGGSSYEQYF.

The chain combines TRBV18 with TRBJ2-5; 7 bases agree with TRBD1. This CDR3 contains 15 residues. Germline-derived CDR1 and CDR2 are KGHSH and LQKENI. V trimming: 1 base; J trimming: 2 bases; junction bases outside the gene matches: 4. The CDR3 DNA reads as TGTGCCAGCTCACCACGGGGGACAGCGCAAGAGACCCAGTACTTC. As protein: CASSPRGTAQETQYF.

This chain links TRBV19 with TRBJ1-3; D may be TRBD1 (6 bases). This CDR3 region has 16 residues. V was shortened by 3 bases and J by 0 bases, with 12 bases between the two germline ends. From germline, CDR1 is LNHDA and CDR2 SQIVND (reference sequence). CDR3 protein: CASSIGGSSSGNTIYF. CDR3 in DNA: TGTGCCAGTAGTATTGGGGGCTCGAGCTCTGGAAACACCATATATTTT.

The chain employs TRBV27 and TRBJ2-5; possible D gene TRBD2, 5 bases. The V and J ends lost 4 bases and 0 bases respectively, with 12 bases between them. Germline V lookup: CDR1 MNHEY, CDR2 SMNVEV (reference sequence). The CDR3 extends over 15 amino acids. This CDR3 is CASSSHDYHQETQYF. The DNA of the CDR3 is TGTGCCAGCAGTTCCCATGACTACCACCAAGAGACCCAGTACTTC.

The V and J genes are TRBV12-3 or TRBV12-4 and TRBJ2-7; 9 nucleotides match TRBD2. J lost 7 bases, V lost 4 bases, and 5 bases had no gene match. The CDR3 extends over 13 amino acids. Here the CDR3 reads CASSWGLASEQYF. The CDR3, as DNA: TGTGCCAGCAGTTGGGGACTAGCATCGGAGCAGTACTTC.

J is TRBJ1-4 and V is TRBV7-2; D is unclear. The germline V and J ends were trimmed by 5 bases and 7 bases, with 14 bases remaining between them. This CDR3 comprises 14 residues. CDR1 and CDR2 (germline): SGHTA, FQGNSA. CDR3 nucleotide sequence: TGTGCCAGCAGCCCTCTAATTCCCTTTGAAAAACTGTTTTTT. Protein sequence: CASSPLIPFEKLFF.

A single count supports this clone. The chain couples TRBV5-1 to TRBJ2-5; the D gene is possibly TRBD1 (7 bases). In germline, CDR1 is SGHRS, CDR2 YFSETQ. V lost 4 bases and J lost 2, with 12 bases in between. The CDR3 has 14 residues. The CDR3 nucleotides read TGCGCCAGCAGCCTACAGGGGAGGCAAGAGACCCAGTACTTC. Protein: CASSLQGRQETQYF.

The chain couples TRBV24-1 to TRBJ1-2, with 7 bases aligning to TRBD1. Looked up from germline, CDR1 is KGHDR and CDR2 is SFDVKD. The CDR3 totals 13 residues. With 3 bases clipped from V and 8 bases from J, the junction kept 5 bases outside the gene matches. The CDR3 DNA reads as TGTGCCACCAGTGATACGACAGGGTTCGGCTACACCTTC. This translates into CATSDTTGFGYTF.

This chain joins TRBV7-3 and TRBJ1-1, with 11 bases that match TRBD1. The CDR3 totals 15 residues. V dropped 5 bases and J dropped 3; count of bases not matched to a gene: 5. Germline V gene sequence: CDR1 SGHTA, CDR2 FQGTGA. Here the CDR3 reads CASSPGGQGDTEAFF. CDR3 nucleotides: TGTGCCAGCAGCCCAGGGGGACAGGGGGACACTGAAGCTTTCTTT. Combining the CDR3 with reference TRBV7-3 and TRBJ1-1 gives the whole variable domain GAGVSQTPSNKVTEKGKYVELRCDPISGHTALYWYRQSLGQGPEFLIYFQGTGAADDSGLPNDRFFAVRPEGSVSTLKIQRTERGDSAVYLCASSPGGQGDTEAFFGQGTRLTVV.

This chain connects TRBV30 to TRBJ1-2; D is ambiguous. The ends were cut back, 0 bases at V and 3 bases at J, with 8 bases in the middle. The CDR3 runs 13 residues. Germline V gene lookup returns CDR1 GTSNPN and CDR2 SVGIG (reference sequence). DNA of the CDR3: TGTGCCTGGAGTGTGGGTAGGGACTATGGCTACACCTTC. It codes for CAWSVGRDYGYTF.

The CDR3 DNA reads TGTGCCAGCAGTGGAGGGACAGGCCCTTTTAATCAGCCCCAGCATTTT. It translates to CASSGGTGPFNQPQHF. This chain links TRBV25-1 with TRBJ1-5, with 8 bases lining up with TRBD1. Germline assignment: CDR1 MGHDK and CDR2 SYGVNS. This CDR3 contains 16 residues. V was pared by 4 bases and J by 4 bases, with 9 bases of the junction left unmatched.

The CDR3 nucleotides are TGTGCCAGCAGTTTTGAGGGGGTCCCATATAATTCACCCCTCCACTTT. Encoded protein: CASSFEGVPYNSPLHF. V gene TRBV28 combines with J gene TRBJ1-6; D is possibly TRBD1 (6 bases). In germline, CDR1 is MDHEN, CDR2 SYDVKM. With 3 bases removed from V and 4 bases from J, the gap between germline ends came to 13 bases. The CDR3 spans 16 residues.

V and J are TRBV6-1 and TRBJ1-2, with 7 bases fitting TRBD1. The length of the CDR3 is 14 residues. V lost 5 bases, J lost 7 bases, and 10 bases stayed unmatched. Germline V gene data show CDR1 as MNHNS and CDR2 as SASEGT. CDR3 bases: TGTGCCAGCAGTCTATTGGACAGGTTTGGTGGCTACACCTTC. Translated, it gives CASSLLDRFGGYTF.

The chain couples TRBV6-5 to TRBJ1-2; 9 bases line up with TRBD1. Looked up from germline, CDR1 is MNHEY and CDR2 is SVGAGI. The CDR3 is 15 amino acids. The V segment lost 0 bases and the J segment 7 bases; nucleotides outside the gene matches: 6. The chain's CDR3 is CASSYSRTGAGGYTF. The DNA for the CDR3 is TGTGCCAGCAGTTACTCGAGGACAGGGGCTGGTGGCTACACCTTC.

This clone has just a few counts. This chain links TRBV5-1 with TRBJ1-1, with no clear D. The CDR3 spans 14 residues. The V and J ends lost 0 bases and 1 base respectively, with 7 bases between them. Germline V gives CDR1 SGHRS, CDR2 YFSETQ. The CDR3 sequence: CASSLGAGNTEAFF. As DNA, the CDR3 is TGCGCCAGCAGCTTGGGGGCAGGGAACACTGAAGCTTTCTTT.

The V and J genes are TRBV7-2 and TRBJ1-1; D possibly corresponds to TRBD1 (5 bases). Trimming took off 5 bases at V and 2 bases at J, with 12 bases between the two ends. Germline values: CDR1 SGHTA, CDR2 FQGNSA. The CDR3 is made up of 14 amino acids. CDR3 DNA sequence: TGTGCCAGCAGCCCGGGACGGTCTAACACTGAAGCTTTCTTT. Its translation is CASSPGRSNTEAFF.